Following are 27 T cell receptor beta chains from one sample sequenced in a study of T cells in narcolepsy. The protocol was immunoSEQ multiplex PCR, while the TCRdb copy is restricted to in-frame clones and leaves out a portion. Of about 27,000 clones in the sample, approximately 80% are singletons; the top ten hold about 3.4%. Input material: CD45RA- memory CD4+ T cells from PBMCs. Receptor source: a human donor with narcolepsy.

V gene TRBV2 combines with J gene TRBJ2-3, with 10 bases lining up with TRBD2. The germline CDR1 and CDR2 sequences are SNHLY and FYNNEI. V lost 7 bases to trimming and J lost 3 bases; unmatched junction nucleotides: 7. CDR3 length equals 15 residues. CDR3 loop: CASIGTSDITDTQYF. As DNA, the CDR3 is TGTGCCAGCATTGGGACTAGCGATATTACAGATACGCAGTATTTT.

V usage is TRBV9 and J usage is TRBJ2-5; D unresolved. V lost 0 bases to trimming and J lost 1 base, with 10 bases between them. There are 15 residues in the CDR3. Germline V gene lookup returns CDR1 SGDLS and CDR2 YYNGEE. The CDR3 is CASSVAPISQETQYF. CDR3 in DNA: TGTGCCAGCAGCGTAGCCCCGATAAGCCAAGAGACCCAGTACTTC.

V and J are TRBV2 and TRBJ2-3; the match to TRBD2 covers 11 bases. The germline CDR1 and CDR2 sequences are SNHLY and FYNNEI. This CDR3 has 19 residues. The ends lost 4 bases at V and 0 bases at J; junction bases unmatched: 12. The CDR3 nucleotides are TGTGCCAGCAGTGGCCCACCTATAGCGGGGGGGCCGAGCACAGATACGCAGTATTTT. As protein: CASSGPPIAGGPSTDTQYF.

The CDR3 DNA reads as TGTGCCAGTAGTATTAGAGGACAGGGATGGTTCGGCGAGCAGTACTTC. This gives the protein CASSIRGQGWFGEQYF. This chain connects TRBV19 to TRBJ2-7, with 8 bases matching TRBD1. CDR3 length equals 16 residues. In germline, CDR1 is LNHDA, CDR2 SQIVND (reference sequence). V lost 3 bases and J lost 6; bases outside the gene matches: 13.

CDR3 sequence: CAGGLEYTDTQYF. The CDR3 nucleotides are TGTGCCGGGGGACTAGAATACACAGATACGCAGTATTTT. The chain uses TRBV2 and TRBJ2-3; 8 bases agree with TRBD2. J lost 2 bases, V lost 11 bases, and 6 bases had no gene match. The V gene's germline CDR1 is SNHLY and CDR2 FYNNEI. This CDR3 is 13 amino acids long.

This chain's CDR3 is CAWRGRTAWAGDTEAFF. Here the CDR3 DNA reads TGTGCCTGGAGGGGACGGACAGCCTGGGCCGGGGACACTGAAGCTTTCTTT. The V call is TRBV30, the J call TRBJ1-1, with a tentative D call TRBD1 (6 bases). Germline CDR1 reads GTSNPN; CDR2 reads SVGIG (reference sequence). CDR3 size: 17 residues. Trimming cost V 3 bases and J 3 bases, with 23 bases left between them.

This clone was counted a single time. CDR3 nucleotide sequence: TGTGCCAGCAGCCCCGCTGCAGCTACAGATACGCAGTATTTT. This translates into CASSPAAATDTQYF. V gene TRBV14 combines with J gene TRBJ2-3; no clear D gene. V shed 4 bases and J shed 3 bases, with 11 bases lying between them. The CDR3 spans 14 residues. CDR1 is SGHDN and CDR2 is FVKESK in the germline V gene.

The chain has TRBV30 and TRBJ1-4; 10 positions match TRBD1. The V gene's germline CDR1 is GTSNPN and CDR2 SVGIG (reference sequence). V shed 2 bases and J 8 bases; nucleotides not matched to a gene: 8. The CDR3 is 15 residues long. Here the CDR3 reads CAWSPLDRGQEKLFF. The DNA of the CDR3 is TGTGCCTGGAGTCCACTCGACAGGGGGCAGGAAAAACTGTTTTTT.

The CDR3 region is CASSLRGTGTYEQYF. CDR3 DNA: TGTGCCAGCAGCTTGAGGGGGACAGGGACCTACGAGCAGTACTTC. The chain joins TRBV5-4 to TRBJ2-7; TRBD1 aligns across 9 bases. From germline, CDR1 is SGHNT and CDR2 YYREEE (reference sequence). This CDR3 is 15 amino acids long. Trimming cost V 1 base and J 2 bases; bases outside gene matches: 4.

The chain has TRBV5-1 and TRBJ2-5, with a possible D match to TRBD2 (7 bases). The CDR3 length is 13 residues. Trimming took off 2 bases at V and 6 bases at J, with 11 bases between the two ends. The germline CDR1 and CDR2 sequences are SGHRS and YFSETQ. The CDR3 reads CASSFRGAKTQYF. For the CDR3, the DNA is TGCGCCAGCAGCTTCCGGGGGGCGAAGACCCAGTACTTC.

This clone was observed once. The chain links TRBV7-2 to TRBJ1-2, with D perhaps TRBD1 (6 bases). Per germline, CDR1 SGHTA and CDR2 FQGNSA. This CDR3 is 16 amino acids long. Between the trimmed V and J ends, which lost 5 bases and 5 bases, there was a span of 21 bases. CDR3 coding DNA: TGTGCCAGCAGCCCAACAAGTTCCGCAGGGGAGTATGGCTACACCTTC. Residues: CASSPTSSAGEYGYTF.

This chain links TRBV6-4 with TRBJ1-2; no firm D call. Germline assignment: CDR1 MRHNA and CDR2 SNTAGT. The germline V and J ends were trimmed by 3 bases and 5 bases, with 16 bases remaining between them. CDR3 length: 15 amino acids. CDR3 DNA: TGTGCCAGCAGTGAAGGACCCGGGGAGGCTTATGGCTACACCTTC. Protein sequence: CASSEGPGEAYGYTF.

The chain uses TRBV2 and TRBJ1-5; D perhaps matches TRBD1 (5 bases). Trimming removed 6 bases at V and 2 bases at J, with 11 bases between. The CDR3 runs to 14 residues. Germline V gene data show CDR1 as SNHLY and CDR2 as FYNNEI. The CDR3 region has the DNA TGTGCCAGCAGCAGGGAGGTCGGCAATCAGCCCCAGCATTTT. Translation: CASSREVGNQPQHF.

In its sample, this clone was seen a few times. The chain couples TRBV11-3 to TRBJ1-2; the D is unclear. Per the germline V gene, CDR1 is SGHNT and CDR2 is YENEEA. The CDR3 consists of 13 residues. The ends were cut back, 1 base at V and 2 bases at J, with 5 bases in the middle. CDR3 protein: CASSLGENYGYTF. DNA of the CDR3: TGTGCCAGCAGCTTAGGGGAAAACTATGGCTACACCTTC.

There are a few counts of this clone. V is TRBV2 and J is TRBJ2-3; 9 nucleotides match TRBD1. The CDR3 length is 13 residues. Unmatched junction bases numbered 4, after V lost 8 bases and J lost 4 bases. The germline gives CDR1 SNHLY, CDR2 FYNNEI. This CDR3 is CASGQGWSDTQYF. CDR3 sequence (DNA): TGTGCCAGCGGACAGGGGTGGTCAGATACGCAGTATTTT.

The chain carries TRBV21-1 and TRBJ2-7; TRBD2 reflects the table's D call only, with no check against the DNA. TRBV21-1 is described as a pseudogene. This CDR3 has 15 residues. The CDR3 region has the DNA TGTGCCAGCAGCAAAGGCAGCGCGTCCTGCTACGAGCAGTACTTC. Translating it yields CASSKGSASCYEQYF.

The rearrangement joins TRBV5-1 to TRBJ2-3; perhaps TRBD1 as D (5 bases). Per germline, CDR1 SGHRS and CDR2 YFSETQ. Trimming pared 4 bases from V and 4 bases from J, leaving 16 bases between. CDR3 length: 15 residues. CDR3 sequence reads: CASSNGQTPSDTQYF. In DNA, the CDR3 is TGCGCCAGCAGCAACGGACAAACCCCCTCAGATACGCAGTATTTT.

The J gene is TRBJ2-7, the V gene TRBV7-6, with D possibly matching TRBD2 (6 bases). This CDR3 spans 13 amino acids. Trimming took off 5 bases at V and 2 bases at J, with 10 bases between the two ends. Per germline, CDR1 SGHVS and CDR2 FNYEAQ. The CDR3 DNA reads TGTGCCAGCAGCAAGGGACTTCCCTACGAGCAGTACTTC. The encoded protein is CASSKGLPYEQYF.

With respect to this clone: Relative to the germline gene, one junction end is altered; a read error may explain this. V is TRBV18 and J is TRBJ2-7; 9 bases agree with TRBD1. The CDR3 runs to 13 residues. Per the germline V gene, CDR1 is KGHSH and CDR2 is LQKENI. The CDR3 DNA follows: TGTGCCAGCTCACCATCGGACAGGGGTTCCCAGCACTTC. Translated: CASSPSDRGSQHF.

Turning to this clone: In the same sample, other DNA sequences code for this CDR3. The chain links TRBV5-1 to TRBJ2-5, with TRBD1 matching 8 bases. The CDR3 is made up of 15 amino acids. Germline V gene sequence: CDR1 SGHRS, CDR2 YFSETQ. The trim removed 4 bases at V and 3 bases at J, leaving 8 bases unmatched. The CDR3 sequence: CASSERTGIEETQYF. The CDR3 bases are TGCGCCAGCAGCGAGCGGACAGGGATAGAAGAGACCCAGTACTTC.

The CDR3 here is CASSQDTPAGGTDTQYF. The CDR3 DNA reads as TGTGCCAGCAGCCAAGATACCCCGGCGGGGGGCACAGATACGCAGTATTTT. This rearrangement joins TRBV14 to TRBJ2-3, with 7 nucleotides matching TRBD2. Germline assignment: CDR1 SGHDN and CDR2 FVKESK. Trimming cost V 0 bases and J 1 base; bases outside gene matches: 7. The CDR3 has 17 amino acids.

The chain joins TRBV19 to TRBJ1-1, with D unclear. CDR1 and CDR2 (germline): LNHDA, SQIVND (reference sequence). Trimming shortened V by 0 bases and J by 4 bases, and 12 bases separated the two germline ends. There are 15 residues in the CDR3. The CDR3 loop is CASSIEYRFGTEAFF. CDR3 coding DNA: TGTGCCAGTAGTATAGAGTACCGTTTCGGCACTGAAGCTTTCTTT.

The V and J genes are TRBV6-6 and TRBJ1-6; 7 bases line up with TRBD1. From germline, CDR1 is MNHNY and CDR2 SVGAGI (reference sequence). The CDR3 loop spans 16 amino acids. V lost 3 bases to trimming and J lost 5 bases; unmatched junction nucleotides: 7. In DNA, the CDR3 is TGTGCCAGCAGTTATGAGGGGGCGTTAAATAATTCACCCCTCCACTTT. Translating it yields CASSYEGALNNSPLHF.

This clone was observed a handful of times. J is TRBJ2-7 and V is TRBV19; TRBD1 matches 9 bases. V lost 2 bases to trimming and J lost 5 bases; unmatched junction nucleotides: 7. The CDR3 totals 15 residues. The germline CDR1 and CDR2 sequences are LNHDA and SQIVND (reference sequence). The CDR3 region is CASSIITGGKDEQYF. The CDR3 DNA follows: TGTGCCAGTAGTATAATAACAGGGGGCAAAGACGAGCAGTACTTC.

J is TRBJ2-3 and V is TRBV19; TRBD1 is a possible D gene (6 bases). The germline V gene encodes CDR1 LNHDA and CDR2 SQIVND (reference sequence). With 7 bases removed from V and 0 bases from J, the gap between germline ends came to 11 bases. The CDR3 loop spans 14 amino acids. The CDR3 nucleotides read TGTGCCAGTACCAGGACAGCTAGCACAGATACGCAGTATTTT. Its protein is CASTRTASTDTQYF.

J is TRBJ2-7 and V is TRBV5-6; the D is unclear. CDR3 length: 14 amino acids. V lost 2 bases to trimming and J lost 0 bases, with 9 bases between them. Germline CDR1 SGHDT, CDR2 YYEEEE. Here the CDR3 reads CASSLTSISYEQYF. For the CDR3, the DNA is TGTGCCAGCAGCTTAACGAGTATCTCCTACGAGCAGTACTTC.

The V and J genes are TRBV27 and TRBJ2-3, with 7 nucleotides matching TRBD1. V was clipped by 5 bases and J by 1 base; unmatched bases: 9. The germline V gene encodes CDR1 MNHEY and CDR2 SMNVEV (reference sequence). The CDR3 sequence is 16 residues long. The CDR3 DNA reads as TGTGCCAGCAGTGTTTCCACGCAGGGGGGCACAGATACGCAGTATTTT. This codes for CASSVSTQGGTDTQYF.